This is a list of T cell receptor beta chains from one sample in a study of blood T cell repertoires in COVID-19. Measured with immunoSEQ multiplex PCR; TCRdb has only the in-frame clones, and not every one. The sample shows about 140,000 clones, roughly 90% of them seen only once. Sequences were obtained from peripheral blood. Receptors were obtained from a man aged 45-65 years with active or convalescent COVID-19. The conserved cysteine and the conserved F or W are not part of the CDR3 here. Fields, in order: V gene, J gene, CDR3 length, CDR3 protein.

TRBV2	TRBJ2-3	10	ASSERTDTQY
TRBV6-1	TRBJ2-7	14	ASSEALAGGLYEQY
TRBV27	TRBJ2-3	14	ASSLSGGRASDTQY
TRBV3-1/TRBV3-2	TRBJ1-1	12	ASSPDSQEAEAF
TRBV12-3/TRBV12-4	TRBJ2-2	11	ASSFLRDGELF
TRBV10-3	TRBJ1-4	11	AISLDPGEKLF
TRBV7-9	TRBJ1-2	12	ASSPRRQGYGYT
TRBV11-2	TRBJ2-7	12	ASSWGGSSYEQY
TRBV4-1	TRBJ2-7	17	ASSPIIGLAGIRSYEQY
TRBV30	TRBJ2-7	15	AWSASLGTRSSYEQY
TRBV7-8	TRBJ2-5	12	ASSLARQGQTQY
TRBV30	TRBJ1-5	12	AWSKTDSNQPQH
TRBV27	TRBJ2-7	18	ASSLSTGTGRFAAYYEQY
TRBV14	TRBJ1-6	13	ASSPTADWNSPLH
TRBV7-2	TRBJ1-1	14	ASSLRTGGAFTEAF
TRBV7-3	TRBJ2-5	11	ASSSGVRETQY
TRBV5-1	TRBJ2-1	11	ASSLRGSDEQF
TRBV11-2	TRBJ2-1	16	ASSSRLAGGSSYNEQF